The rows below give T cell receptor beta chains drawn from one sample of a study of T cells in localized non-small cell lung cancer. The data were produced by immunoSEQ multiplex PCR, yet TCRdb's version contains in-frame clones alone and is incomplete. Among 59,000 or so clones listed, 90% to 95% were seen once. The sequenced sample was peripheral blood, obtained before any cancer treatment. These receptors originate from a man aged 40 to 70 with stage I lung adenocarcinoma. Both conserved end residues are part of each CDR3. A D gene is named only where the DNA matches it firmly. Clone size is stated in some rows and not others, as once, few, many or a class when expanded.

>TRBV6-1|NA|TRBJ1-1|NA
CASSEIPTLNTEAFF
TGTGCCAGCAGTGAAATCCCAACCCTGAACACTGAAGCTTTCTTT
>TRBV2|NA|TRBJ2-1|NA
CASRADYPGSYNEQFF
TGTGCCAGCAGGGCGGACTATCCGGGCTCCTACAATGAGCAGTTCTTC
>TRBV25-1|once|TRBJ2-2|NA
CASSLMNTGELFF
TGTGCCAGCAGTCTGATGAACACCGGGGAGCTGTTTTTT
>TRBV9|NA|TRBJ2-7|TRBD1
CASSVGTGVGEQYF
TGTGCCAGCAGCGTGGGGACAGGGGTTGGCGAGCAGTACTTC
>TRBV9|NA|TRBJ2-5|TRBD2
CASSVGGGPQETQYF
TGTGCCAGCAGCGTCGGGGGGGGACCCCAAGAGACCCAGTACTTC
>TRBV6-1|NA|TRBJ2-2|TRBD2
CASSESILAGRTGELFF
TGTGCCAGCAGTGAATCGATCCTAGCGGGGCGTACCGGGGAGCTGTTTTTT
>TRBV28|NA|TRBJ2-7|NA
CASSELRGPYEQYF
TGTGCCAGCAGTGAGTTAAGGGGACCCTACGAGCAGTACTTC
>TRBV30|NA|TRBJ2-3|NA
CGLVSPATDTQYF
TGTGGTTTGGTGAGCCCAGCTACAGATACGCAGTATTTT
>TRBV15|NA|TRBJ1-1|NA
CATSSSENTEAFF
TGTGCCACCAGCAGTTCAGAGAACACTGAAGCTTTCTTT
>TRBV11-2|once|TRBJ2-5|NA
CASSLIQETQYF
TGTGCCAGCAGCCTAATCCAGGAGACCCAGTACTTC
>TRBV11-3|NA|TRBJ2-7|NA
CASSSLRNEQYF
TGTGCCAGCAGCTCCCTCCGGAACGAGCAGTACTTC
>TRBV13|NA|TRBJ2-7|TRBD2
CASSLGLAGGREQYF
TGTGCCAGCAGCTTAGGGCTAGCGGGGGGCCGGGAGCAGTACTTC
>TRBV7-9|NA|TRBJ1-4|NA
CASSLTAGTNEKLFF
TGTGCCAGCAGTTTAACAGCAGGCACTAATGAAAAACTGTTTTTT
>TRBV20-1|NA|TRBJ2-7|NA
CSARDAHEQYF
TGCAGTGCTAGGGACGCCCACGAGCAGTACTTC
>TRBV7-6|NA|TRBJ2-1|NA
CASSLGEKHEQFF
TGTGCCAGCAGCTTAGGGGAGAAGCATGAGCAGTTCTTC
>TRBV2|NA|TRBJ2-7|NA
CASSEATRGYEQYF
TGTGCCAGCAGTGAAGCTACTAGAGGCTACGAGCAGTACTTC
>TRBV19|NA|TRBJ1-1|TRBD1
CASSMTGRRNTEAFF
TGTGCCAGTAGTATGACAGGGAGGAGAAACACTGAAGCTTTCTTT
>TRBV30|NA|TRBJ2-7|NA
CAWSPGFSYEQYF
TGTGCCTGGAGTCCCGGATTCTCCTACGAGCAGTACTTC
>TRBV9|NA|TRBJ2-7|NA
CASSVEGAEQYF
TGTGCCAGCAGCGTAGAGGGAGCCGAGCAGTACTTC
>TRBV14|NA|TRBJ2-6|NA
CASSPGTRGANVLTF
TGTGCCAGCAGCCCAGGGACAAGAGGGGCCAACGTCCTGACTTTC
>TRBV30|NA|TRBJ2-1|NA
CAWSVRLRQFF
TGTGCCTGGAGTGTGCGACTAAGGCAGTTCTTC
>TRBV4-2|NA|TRBJ2-3|NA
CASSQDRTSTDTQYF
TGTGCCAGCAGCCAAGATAGGACGAGCACAGATACGCAGTATTTT
>TRBV18|once|TRBJ1-5|NA
CASSPQNLLTSNQPQHF
TGTGCCAGCTCACCCCAAAACCTACTCACCAGCAATCAGCCCCAGCATTTT
>TRBV7-3|NA|TRBJ2-1|NA
CASSLRRVNGLRNEQFF
TGTGCCAGCAGCTTAAGAAGGGTAAATGGTCTACGCAATGAGCAGTTCTTC
>TRBV10-2|NA|TRBJ1-2|NA
CASRRGGGGSGGYTF
TGCGCCAGCAGGCGGGGTGGCGGCGGCAGTGGTGGCTACACCTTC
>TRBV19|NA|TRBJ1-5|TRBD1
CASSRSTGTAKSSFTNQPQHF
TGTGCCAGTAGTAGATCCACTGGGACAGCTAAATCCTCCTTTACTAATCAGCCCCAGCATTTT
>TRBV30|once|TRBJ1-5|NA
CAWSVWGAGNQPQHF
TGTGCCTGGAGTGTATGGGGGGCAGGCAATCAGCCCCAGCATTTT
>TRBV19|once|TRBJ2-3|TRBD2
CASSGRPRDTQYF
TGTGCCAGTAGCGGGAGGCCCCGGGATACGCAGTATTTT
>TRBV5-1|NA|TRBJ2-7|TRBD2
CASSPGTSAYEQYF
TGCGCCAGCAGCCCCGGGACTAGCGCCTACGAGCAGTACTTC
>TRBV2|NA|TRBJ1-5|NA
CASSVDGSNQPQHF
TGTGCCAGCAGTGTGGACGGTAGCAATCAGCCCCAGCATTTT
>TRBV11-3|NA|TRBJ2-1|NA
CASSVSGGAYNEQFF
TGTGCCAGCAGCGTGAGTGGGGGCGCATACAATGAGCAGTTCTTC
>TRBV7-3|NA|TRBJ2-1|TRBD1
CASSLMGQGTYNEQFF
TGTGCCAGCAGCTTAATGGGACAGGGTACCTACAATGAGCAGTTCTTC
>TRBV6-5|NA|TRBJ2-1|TRBD2
CASRQTSPTYNEQFF
TGTGCCAGCAGACAGACTAGCCCTACTTACAATGAGCAGTTCTTC
>TRBV19|NA|TRBJ2-2|TRBD2
CASSVLAGDTGELFF
TGTGCCAGTAGTGTATTAGCGGGAGACACCGGGGAGCTGTTTTTT
>TRBV2|NA|TRBJ2-6|NA
CASSAGGSGANVLTF
TGTGCCAGCAGTGCTGGGGGCTCTGGGGCCAACGTCCTGACTTTC
>TRBV6-5|NA|TRBJ2-7|TRBD2
CASSYDRGSTYEQYF
TGTGCCAGCAGTTACGACCGCGGGAGCACCTACGAGCAGTACTTC
>TRBV27|NA|TRBJ1-5|NA
CASSFVGFGGNQPQHF
TGTGCCAGCAGTTTCGTAGGGTTCGGTGGGAATCAGCCCCAGCATTTT
>TRBV2|NA|TRBJ2-1|TRBD2
CASSGLAGQDEQFF
TGTGCCAGCAGTGGACTAGCGGGTCAGGATGAGCAGTTCTTC
>TRBV14|NA|TRBJ2-2|NA
CASSQPTSPGELFF
TGTGCCAGCAGCCAACCGACTAGTCCAGGGGAGCTGTTTTTT
>TRBV10-2|few|TRBJ2-7|NA
CASSVGRRYEQYF
TGCGCCAGCAGTGTTGGCAGACGCTACGAGCAGTACTTC
>TRBV7-9|NA|TRBJ2-1|NA
CASSLKREQFF
TGTGCCAGCAGCCTCAAGCGTGAGCAGTTCTTC
>TRBV28|NA|TRBJ2-3|TRBD2
CASTNPGLAGDPSTDTQYF
TGTGCCAGCACAAACCCGGGACTAGCGGGAGACCCTAGCACAGATACGCAGTATTTT
>TRBV7-2|few|TRBJ1-2|NA
CASSAGTLNGYTF
TGTGCCAGCAGCGCCGGGACACTGAACGGCTACACCTTC
>TRBV6-5|NA|TRBJ2-5|TRBD2
CASRTVAGARETQYF
TGTGCCAGCAGGACCGTAGCGGGAGCGAGAGAGACCCAGTACTTC
>TRBV7-9|NA|TRBJ2-3|NA
CASSLAPSSTDTQYF
TGTGCCAGCAGCTTAGCGCCCTCGTCCACAGATACGCAGTATTTT
>TRBV5-6|few|TRBJ1-4|NA
CASSTGTSEKLFF
TGTGCCAGCAGCACGGGAACCTCAGAAAAACTGTTTTTT
>TRBV12-5|NA|TRBJ2-3|NA
CASGLVLCQRVTDTQYF
TGTGCTAGTGGTTTGGTACTTTGCCAGCGGGTGACAGATACGCAGTATTTT
>TRBV5-4|many|TRBJ2-3|TRBD2
CASSLSGNTDTQYF
TGTGCCAGCAGCTTGAGCGGGAACACAGATACGCAGTATTTT
>TRBV6-5|NA|TRBJ2-7|NA
CASSIDKAGEQYF
TGTGCCAGCAGTATCGACAAGGCGGGCGAGCAGTACTTC